The T cell receptor (beta chain) described here comes from a study of cytomegalovirus exposure and HLA in healthy donors. General observations from the study: Across donors, most TCRs were seen rarely, yet some public ones were widespread.

Comment on this clone: Its antigen remains unknown.

Trimming removed 4 bases from V and 2 bases from J, with 17 bases in between. The CDR3 spans 16 residues. CDR1 and CDR2 (germline): SGHRS, YFSETQ. A multiplex PCR was run with 60 Vbeta primers and 13 Jbeta primers. The data were produced by immunoSEQ multiplex PCR, yet TCRdb's version contains in-frame clones alone and is incomplete. The table shows 50,000 to 65,000 clones, with more than 70% occurring only once. The rearrangement links TRBV5-1 to TRBJ2-3; tentative D call: TRBD2 (5 bases). The TCR originated in a woman aged 25 to 39 in good health and CMV-seronegative. The specimen was PBMCs. The chain's CDR3 is CASSLKTRDLTDTQYF. The CDR3, as DNA: TGCGCCAGCAGCCTAAAAACTAGAGATCTCACAGATACGCAGTATTTT. Full variable domain (outside the CDR3, taken from reference TRBV5-1 and TRBJ2-3): KAGVTQTPRYLIKTRGQQVTLSCSPISGHRSVSWYQQTPGQGLQFLFEYFSETQRNKGNFPGRFSGRQFSNSRSEMNVSTLELGDSALYLCASSLKTRDLTDTQYFGPGTRLTVL.